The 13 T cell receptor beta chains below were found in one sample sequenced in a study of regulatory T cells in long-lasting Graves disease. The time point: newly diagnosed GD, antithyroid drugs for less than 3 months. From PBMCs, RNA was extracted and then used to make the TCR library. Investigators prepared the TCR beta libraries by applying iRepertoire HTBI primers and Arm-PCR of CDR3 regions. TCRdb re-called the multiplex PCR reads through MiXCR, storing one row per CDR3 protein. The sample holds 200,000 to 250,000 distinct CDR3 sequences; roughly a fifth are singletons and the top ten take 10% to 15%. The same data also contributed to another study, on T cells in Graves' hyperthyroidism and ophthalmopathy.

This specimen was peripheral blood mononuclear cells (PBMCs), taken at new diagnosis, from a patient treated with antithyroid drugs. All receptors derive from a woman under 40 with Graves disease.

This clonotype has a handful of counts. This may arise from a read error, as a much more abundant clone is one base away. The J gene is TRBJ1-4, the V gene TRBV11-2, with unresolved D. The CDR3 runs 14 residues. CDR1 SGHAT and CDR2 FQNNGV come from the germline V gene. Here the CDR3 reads CASSLHPSNEELFF. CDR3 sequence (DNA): TGTGCCAGCAGCTTACACCCATCTAATGAAGAACTGTTTTTT. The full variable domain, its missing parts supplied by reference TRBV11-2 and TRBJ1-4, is EAGVAQSPRYKIIEKRQSVAFWCNPISGHATLYWYQQILGQGPKLLIQFQNNGVVDDSQLPKDRFSAERLKGVDSTLKIQPAKLEDSAVYLCASSLHPSNEELFFGSGTQLSVL.

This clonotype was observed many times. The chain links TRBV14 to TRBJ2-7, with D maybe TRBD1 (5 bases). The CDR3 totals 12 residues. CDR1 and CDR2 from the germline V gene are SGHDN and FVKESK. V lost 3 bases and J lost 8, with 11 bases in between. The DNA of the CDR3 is TGTGCCAGCAGCCACCAGGGCCTCAAGCAGTACTTC. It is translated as CASSHQGLKQYF. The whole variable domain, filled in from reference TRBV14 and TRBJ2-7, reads EAGVTQFPSHSVIEKGQTVTLRCDPISGHDNLYWYRRVMGKEIKFLLHFVKESKQDESGMPNNRFLAERTGGTYSTLKVQPAELEDSGVYFCASSHQGLKQYFGPGTRLTVT.

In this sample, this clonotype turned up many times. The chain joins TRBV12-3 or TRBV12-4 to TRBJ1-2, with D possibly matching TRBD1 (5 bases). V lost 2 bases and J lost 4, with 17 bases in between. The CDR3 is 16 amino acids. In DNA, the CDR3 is TGTGCCAGCAGTTTAAGGGGCGGGGGGAGAGGCTATGGCTACACCTTC. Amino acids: CASSLRGGGRGYGYTF.

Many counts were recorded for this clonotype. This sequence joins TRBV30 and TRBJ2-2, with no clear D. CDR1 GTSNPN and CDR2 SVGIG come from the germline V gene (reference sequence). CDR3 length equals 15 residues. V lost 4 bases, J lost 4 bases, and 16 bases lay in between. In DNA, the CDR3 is TGTGCCTGGAACGATGTCAGCCTGGTCACCGGGGAGCTGTTTTTT. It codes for CAWNDVSLVTGELFF.

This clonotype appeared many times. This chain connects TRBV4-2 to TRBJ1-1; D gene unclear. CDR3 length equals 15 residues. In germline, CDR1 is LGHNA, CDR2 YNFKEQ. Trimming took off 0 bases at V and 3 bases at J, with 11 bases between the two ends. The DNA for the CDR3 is TGTGCCAGCAGCCAAGATAGGTCTGATTACACTGAAGCTTTCTTT. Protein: CASSQDRSDYTEAFF.

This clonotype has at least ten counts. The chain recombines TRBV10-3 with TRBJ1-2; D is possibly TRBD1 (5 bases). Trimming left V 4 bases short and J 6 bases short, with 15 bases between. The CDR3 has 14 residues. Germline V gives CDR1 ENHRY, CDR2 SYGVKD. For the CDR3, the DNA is TGTGCCATCAGTGCCCGTAGGACACTCGATGGCTACACCTTC. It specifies CAISARRTLDGYTF.

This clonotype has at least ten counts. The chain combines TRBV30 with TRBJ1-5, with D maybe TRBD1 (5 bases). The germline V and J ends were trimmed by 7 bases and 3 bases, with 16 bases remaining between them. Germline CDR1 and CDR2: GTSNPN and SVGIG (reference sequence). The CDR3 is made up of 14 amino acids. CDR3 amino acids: CAYNAGGVNQPQHF. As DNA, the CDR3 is TGTGCCTACAATGCGGGGGGTGTCAATCAGCCCCAGCATTTT.

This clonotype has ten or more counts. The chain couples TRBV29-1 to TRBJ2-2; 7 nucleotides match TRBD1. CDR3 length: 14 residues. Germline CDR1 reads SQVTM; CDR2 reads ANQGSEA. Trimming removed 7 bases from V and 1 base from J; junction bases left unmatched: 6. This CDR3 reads CSAQTGENTGELFF. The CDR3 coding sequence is TGCAGCGCACAAACAGGGGAGAACACCGGGGAGCTGTTTTTT.

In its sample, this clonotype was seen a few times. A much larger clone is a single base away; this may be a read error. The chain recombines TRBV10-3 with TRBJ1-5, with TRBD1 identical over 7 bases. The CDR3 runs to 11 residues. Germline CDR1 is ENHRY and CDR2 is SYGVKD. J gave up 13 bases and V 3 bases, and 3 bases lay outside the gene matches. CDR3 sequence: CAISEGDRQHF. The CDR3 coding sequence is TGTGCCATCAGTGAAGGGGACAGACAGCATTTT.

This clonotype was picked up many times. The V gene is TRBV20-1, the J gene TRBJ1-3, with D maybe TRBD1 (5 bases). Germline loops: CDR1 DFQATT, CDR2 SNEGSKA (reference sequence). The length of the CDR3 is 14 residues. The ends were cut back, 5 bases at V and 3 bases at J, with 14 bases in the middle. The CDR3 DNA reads TGCAGTGCTGAGCCCCAGGGTTTTGGAAACACCATATATTTT. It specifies CSAEPQGFGNTIYF.

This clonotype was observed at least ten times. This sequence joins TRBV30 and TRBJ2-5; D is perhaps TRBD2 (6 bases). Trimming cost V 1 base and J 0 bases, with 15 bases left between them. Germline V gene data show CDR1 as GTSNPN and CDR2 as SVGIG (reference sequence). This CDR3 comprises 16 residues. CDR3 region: CAWSGAVGRYQETQYF. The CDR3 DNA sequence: TGTGCCTGGAGTGGGGCGGTCGGGAGATACCAAGAGACCCAGTACTTC.

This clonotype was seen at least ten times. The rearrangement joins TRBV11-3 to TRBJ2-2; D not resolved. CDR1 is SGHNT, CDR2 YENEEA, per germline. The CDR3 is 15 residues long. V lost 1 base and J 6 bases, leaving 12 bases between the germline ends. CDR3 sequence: CASSLATSAAGELFF. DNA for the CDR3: TGTGCCAGCAGCTTAGCAACATCGGCAGCCGGGGAGCTGTTTTTT. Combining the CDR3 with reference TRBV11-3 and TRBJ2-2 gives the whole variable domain EAGVVQSPRYKIIEKKQPVAFWCNPISGHNTLYWYLQNLGQGPELLIRYENEEAVDDSQLPKDRFSAERLKGVDSTLKIQPAELGDSAVYLCASSLATSAAGELFFGEGSRLTVL.

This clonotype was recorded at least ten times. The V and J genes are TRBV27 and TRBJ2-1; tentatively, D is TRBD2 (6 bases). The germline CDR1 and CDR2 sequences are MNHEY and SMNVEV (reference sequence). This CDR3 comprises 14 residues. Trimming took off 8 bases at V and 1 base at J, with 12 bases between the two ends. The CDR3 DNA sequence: TGTGCCAGCTGTCCCGGGACTTCCTACAATGAGCAGTTCTTC. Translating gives CASCPGTSYNEQFF.